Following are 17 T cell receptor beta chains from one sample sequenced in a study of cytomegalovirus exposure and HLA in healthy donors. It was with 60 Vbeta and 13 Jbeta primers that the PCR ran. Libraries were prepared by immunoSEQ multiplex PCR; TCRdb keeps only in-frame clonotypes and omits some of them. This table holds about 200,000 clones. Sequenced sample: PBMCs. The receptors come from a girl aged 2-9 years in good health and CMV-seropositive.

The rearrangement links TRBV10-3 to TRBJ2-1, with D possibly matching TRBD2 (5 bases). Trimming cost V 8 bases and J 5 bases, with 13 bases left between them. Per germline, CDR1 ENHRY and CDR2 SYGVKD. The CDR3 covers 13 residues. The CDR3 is CAISGSTDNEQFF. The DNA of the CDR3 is TGTGCCATCTCGGGGTCCACAGACAATGAGCAGTTCTTC.

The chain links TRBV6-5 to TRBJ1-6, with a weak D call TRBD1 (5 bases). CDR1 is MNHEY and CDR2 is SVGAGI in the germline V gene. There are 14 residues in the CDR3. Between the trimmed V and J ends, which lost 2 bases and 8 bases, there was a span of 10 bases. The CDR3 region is CASSYGTEYSPLHF. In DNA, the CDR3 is TGTGCCAGCAGTTACGGGACTGAGTATTCACCCCTCCACTTT.

CDR3 in amino acids: CASSFRGRGTGELFF. The CDR3 DNA sequence: TGTGCCAGCAGCTTCCGGGGTCGGGGCACCGGGGAGCTGTTTTTT. The chain couples TRBV28 to TRBJ2-2; D might be TRBD2 (5 bases). The CDR3 length is 15 residues. The V end was cut by 6 bases, the J end by 4 bases, with 15 bases between. CDR1 MDHEN and CDR2 SYDVKM come from the germline V gene.

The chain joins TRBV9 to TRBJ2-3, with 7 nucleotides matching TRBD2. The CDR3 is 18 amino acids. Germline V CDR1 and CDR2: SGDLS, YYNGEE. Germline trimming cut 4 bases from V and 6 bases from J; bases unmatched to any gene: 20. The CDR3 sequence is CASSPRGVTTARHDTQYF. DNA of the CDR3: TGTGCCAGCAGCCCACGGGGGGTGACTACCGCTAGACATGATACGCAGTATTTT.

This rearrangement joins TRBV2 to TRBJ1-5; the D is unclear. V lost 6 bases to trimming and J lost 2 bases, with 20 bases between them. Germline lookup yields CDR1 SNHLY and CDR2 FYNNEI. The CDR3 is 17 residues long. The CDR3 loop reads CASSGGGGRLGNQPQHF. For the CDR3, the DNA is TGTGCCAGCAGCGGAGGTGGAGGGAGGTTGGGCAATCAGCCCCAGCATTTT.

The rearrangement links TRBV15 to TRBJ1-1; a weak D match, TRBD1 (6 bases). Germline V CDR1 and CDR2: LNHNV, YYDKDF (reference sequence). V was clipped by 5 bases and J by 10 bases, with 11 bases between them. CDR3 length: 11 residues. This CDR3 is CATSQTGPAFF. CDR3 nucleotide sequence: TGTGCCACCAGCCAGACAGGCCCAGCTTTCTTT.

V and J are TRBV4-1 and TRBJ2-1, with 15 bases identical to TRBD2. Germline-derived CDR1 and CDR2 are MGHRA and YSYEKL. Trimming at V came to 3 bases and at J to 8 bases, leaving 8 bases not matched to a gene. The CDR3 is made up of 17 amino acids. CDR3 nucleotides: TGCGCCAGCAGCCAGGAACCGGGACTAGCGGGAGGACATGAGCAGTTCTTC. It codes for CASSQEPGLAGGHEQFF.

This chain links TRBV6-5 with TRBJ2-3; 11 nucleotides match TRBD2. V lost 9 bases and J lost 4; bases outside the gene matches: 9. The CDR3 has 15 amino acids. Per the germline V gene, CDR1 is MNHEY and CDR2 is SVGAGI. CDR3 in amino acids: CASWELAGVPDTQYF. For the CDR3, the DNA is TGTGCCAGTTGGGAACTAGCGGGAGTCCCAGATACGCAGTATTTT.

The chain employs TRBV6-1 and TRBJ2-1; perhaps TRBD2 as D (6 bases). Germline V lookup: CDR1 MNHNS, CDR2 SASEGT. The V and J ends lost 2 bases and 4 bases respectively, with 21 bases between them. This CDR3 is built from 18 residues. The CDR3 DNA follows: TGTGCCAGCAGTGAATCAGTTTGGGCGGAGCGGGCGTACAATGAGCAGTTCTTC. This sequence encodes CASSESVWAERAYNEQFF.

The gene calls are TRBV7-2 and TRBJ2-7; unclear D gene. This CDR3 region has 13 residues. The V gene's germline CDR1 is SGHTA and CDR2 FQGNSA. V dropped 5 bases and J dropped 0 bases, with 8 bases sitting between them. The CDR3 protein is CASSLGNSYEQYF. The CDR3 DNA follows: TGTGCCAGCAGCCTGGGCAACTCCTACGAGCAGTACTTC.

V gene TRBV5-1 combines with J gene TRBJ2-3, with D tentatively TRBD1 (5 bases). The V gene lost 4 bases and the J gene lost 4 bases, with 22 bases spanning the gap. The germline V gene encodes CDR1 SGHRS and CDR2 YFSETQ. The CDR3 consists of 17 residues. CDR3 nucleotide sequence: TGCGCCAGCAGCCCACTTGGGTGGGGCGGACGGCCAGATACGCAGTATTTT. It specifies CASSPLGWGGRPDTQYF.

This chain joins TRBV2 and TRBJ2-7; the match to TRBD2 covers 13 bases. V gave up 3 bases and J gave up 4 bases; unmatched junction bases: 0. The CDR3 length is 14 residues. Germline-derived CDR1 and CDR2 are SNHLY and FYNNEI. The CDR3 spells CASSEGLAGYEQYF. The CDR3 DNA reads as TGTGCCAGCAGTGAGGGACTAGCGGGGTACGAGCAGTACTTC.

For the CDR3, the DNA is TGTGCCAGCAGCTTAGTTGGAGGGGTTACTGGGCCCTACGAGCAGTACTTC. This gives the protein CASSLVGGVTGPYEQYF. The rearrangement uses TRBV11-2 and TRBJ2-7, with D possibly TRBD2 on 6 matching bases. Trimming removed 1 base from V and 2 bases from J, with 18 bases in between. CDR1 is SGHAT and CDR2 is FQNNGV in the germline V gene. The CDR3 is 17 amino acids.

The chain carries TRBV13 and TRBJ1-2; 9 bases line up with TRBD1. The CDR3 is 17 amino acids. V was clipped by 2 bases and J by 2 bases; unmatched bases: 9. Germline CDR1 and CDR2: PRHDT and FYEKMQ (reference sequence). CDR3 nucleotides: TGTGCCAGCAGCTTAAGCCCGGGGACAGGGCTAAACTATGGCTACACCTTC. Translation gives CASSLSPGTGLNYGYTF.

The CDR3 nucleotides read TGTGCCAGCAGCCAGACCGGGACAGGGGGCGCCAAACAAGGCTACACCTTC. Residues: CASSQTGTGGAKQGYTF. J is TRBJ1-2 and V is TRBV7-2, with TRBD1 identical over 12 bases. The ends lost 5 bases at V and 8 bases at J; junction bases unmatched: 15. Germline V gene data show CDR1 as SGHTA and CDR2 as FQGNSA. CDR3 length equals 17 residues.

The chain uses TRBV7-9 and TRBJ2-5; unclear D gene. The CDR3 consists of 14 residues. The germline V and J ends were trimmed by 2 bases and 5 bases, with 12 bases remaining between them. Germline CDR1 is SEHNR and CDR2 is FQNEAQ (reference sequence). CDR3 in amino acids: CASSLIRSRETQYF. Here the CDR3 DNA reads TGTGCCAGCAGCTTAATTAGATCGAGGGAGACCCAGTACTTC.

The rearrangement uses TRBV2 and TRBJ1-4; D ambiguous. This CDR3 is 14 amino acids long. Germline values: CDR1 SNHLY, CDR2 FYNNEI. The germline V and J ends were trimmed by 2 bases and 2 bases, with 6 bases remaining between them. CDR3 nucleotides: TGTGCCAGCAGTGAACGGGTGACTAATGAAAAACTGTTTTTT. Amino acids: CASSERVTNEKLFF. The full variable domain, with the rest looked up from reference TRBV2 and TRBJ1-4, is EPEVTQTPSHQVTQMGQEVILRCVPISNHLYFYWYRQILGQKVEFLVSFYNNEISEKSEIFDDQFSVERPDGSNFTLKIRSTKLEDSAMYFCASSERVTNEKLFFGSGTQLSVL.